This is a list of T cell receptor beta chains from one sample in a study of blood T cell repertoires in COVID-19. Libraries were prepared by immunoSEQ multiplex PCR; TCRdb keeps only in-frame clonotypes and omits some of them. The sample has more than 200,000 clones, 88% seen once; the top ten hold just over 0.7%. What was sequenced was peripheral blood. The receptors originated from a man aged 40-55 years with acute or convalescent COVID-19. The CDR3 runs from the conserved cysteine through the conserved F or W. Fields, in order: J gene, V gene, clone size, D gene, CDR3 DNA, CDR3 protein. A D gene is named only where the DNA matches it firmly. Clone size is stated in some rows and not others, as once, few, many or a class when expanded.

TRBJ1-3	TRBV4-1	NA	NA	TGCGCCAGCACCCCGAGCCCTGACTCTGGAAACACCATATATTTT	CASTPSPDSGNTIYF
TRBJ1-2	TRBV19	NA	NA	TGTGCCAGTAGTAACGGGGGATGGTGGGGCTACACCTTC	CASSNGGWWGYTF
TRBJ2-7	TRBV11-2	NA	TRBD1	TGTGCCAGCAGCTTAAACCCGGGACAGGGGACCTACGAGCAGTACTTC	CASSLNPGQGTYEQYF
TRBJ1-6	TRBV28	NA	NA	TGTGCCAGCAGTTTATCCACAGGGCGTTCTTATAATTCACCCCTCCACTTT	CASSLSTGRSYNSPLHF
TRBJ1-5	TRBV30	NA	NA	TGTGCCTGGAGTATGGCTTCCAATCAGCCCCAGCATTTT	CAWSMASNQPQHF
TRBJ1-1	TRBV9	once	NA	TGTGCCAGCAGCTCAAACAGGGAGGGGAGGACTGAAGCTTTCTTT	CASSSNREGRTEAFF
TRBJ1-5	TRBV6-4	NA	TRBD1	TGTGCCAGACTTCCATCGGGGGACAGGGCGAATCAGCCCCAGCATTTT	CARLPSGDRANQPQHF
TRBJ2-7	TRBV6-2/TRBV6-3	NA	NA	TGTGCCAGCAGTTACGGGCAGGGGAGATACGAGCAGTACTTC	CASSYGQGRYEQYF
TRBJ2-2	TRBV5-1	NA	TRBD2	TGCGCCAGCAGCTGGGGACTAGCGGGGTCGAACACCGGGGAGCTGTTTTTT	CASSWGLAGSNTGELFF
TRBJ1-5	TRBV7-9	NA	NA	TGTGCCAGCAGCAACCCGGGACGGACATCAGGGGCCCAGCATTTT	CASSNPGRTSGAQHF
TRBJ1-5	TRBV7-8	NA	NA	TGTGCCAGCAGCTCCACGGAGGTAAGGGATCAGCCCCAGCATTTT	CASSSTEVRDQPQHF
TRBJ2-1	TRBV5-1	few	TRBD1	TGCGCCAGCAGCGGTGGGACAGGGGAACACAATGAGCAGTTCTTC	CASSGGTGEHNEQFF
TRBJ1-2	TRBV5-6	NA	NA	TGTGCCAGCAGCTTGAAAACAGGGTTTAACTATGGCTACACCTTC	CASSLKTGFNYGYTF
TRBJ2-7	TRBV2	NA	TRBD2	TGTGCCAGCAGCGCGATTGGAGCGGGGGGGACCTACGAGCAGTACTTC	CASSAIGAGGTYEQYF
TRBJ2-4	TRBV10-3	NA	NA	TGTGCCATCAGTGAGTCGGTGGGCTCCCCAGGGGACAAAAACATTCAGTACTTC	CAISESVGSPGDKNIQYF
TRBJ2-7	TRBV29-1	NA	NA	TGCAGCGTTGAGGCTTCCTACGAGCAGTACTTC	CSVEASYEQYF
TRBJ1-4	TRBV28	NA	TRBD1	TGTGCCAGCAGTCTAGACAGGGGGCGCGAAAAACTGTTTTTT	CASSLDRGREKLFF
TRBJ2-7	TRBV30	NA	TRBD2	TGTGCCTGGAACCTAGCGGGAGGGGGGGAGCAGTACTTC	CAWNLAGGGEQYF
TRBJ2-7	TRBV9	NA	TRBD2	TGTGCCAGCAGCGGCAACTCGGGACTAGTCCACGAGCAGTACTTC	CASSGNSGLVHEQYF
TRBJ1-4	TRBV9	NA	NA	TGTGCCAGCAGCGTCACGGGTACAACTAATGAAAAACTGTTTTTT	CASSVTGTTNEKLFF
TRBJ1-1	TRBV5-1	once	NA	TGCGCCAGCAGCATACAGGGAGAAGCTGAAGCTTTCTTT	CASSIQGEAEAFF
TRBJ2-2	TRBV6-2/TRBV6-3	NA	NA	TGTGCCAGCAGTTACCCCATCGGGGAGCTGTTTTTT	CASSYPIGELFF
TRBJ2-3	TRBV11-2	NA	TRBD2	TGTGCCAGCAGCTTGCTAGCGGGAGGGCGCACAGATACGCAGTATTTT	CASSLLAGGRTDTQYF
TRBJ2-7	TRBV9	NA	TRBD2	TGTGCCAGCAGCCCAGGAGTACTAGCGGACCCCTACGAGCAGTACTTC	CASSPGVLADPYEQYF
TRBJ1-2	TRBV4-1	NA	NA	TGCGCCAGCAGCCAACTCGTGGTCGGGGTGATCGATGGCTACACCTTC	CASSQLVVGVIDGYTF
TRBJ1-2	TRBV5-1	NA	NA	TGCGCCAGCAGCTTGGGAGAGGCTTCCTACTATGGCTACACCTTC	CASSLGEASYYGYTF
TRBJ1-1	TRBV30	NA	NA	TGTGCCTGGATGCCCCTTGCGGGAGGGAACACTGAAGCTTTCTTT	CAWMPLAGGNTEAFF
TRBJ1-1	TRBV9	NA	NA	TGTGCCAGCAGCGTAGGTGGGGTAGGGGACACTGAAGCTTTCTTT	CASSVGGVGDTEAFF
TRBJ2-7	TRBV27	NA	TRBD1	TGTGCCAGCAGTTTATTGACAGGGATGGACGAGCAGTACTTC	CASSLLTGMDEQYF